This TCR beta chain stems from a study of cytomegalovirus exposure and HLA in healthy donors. Study-wide background: Earlier findings included some 120 million unique TCR beta sequences obtained from about 170 million T cells.

General study findings and limits: TCR beta chain V- and J-gene trimming was linked, in a later analysis, to a missense variant in DCLRE1C. Associated with cytomegalovirus, according to the listing, were approximately 160 TCR beta chains.

Concerning this clone: What it binds is not known.

The PCR used 60 Vbeta and 13 Jbeta primers. Produced via immunoSEQ multiplex PCR; TCRdb's table is partial and in-frame only. The sample has fewer than 200,000 clones; around 68% are singletons. Healthy people donating bone marrow made up the donors. The CDR3 is 14 residues long. Germline V gene sequence: CDR1 MNHEY, CDR2 SVGAGI. V shed 6 bases and J 4 bases; nucleotides not matched to a gene: 8. The TCR comes from a man aged 45-65 years in good health and CMV-seronegative. Material for sequencing was PBMCs. V gene TRBV6-5 combines with J gene TRBJ1-2; TRBD1 matches 7 bases. The CDR3: CASSWTGASYGYTF. CDR3 sequence (DNA): TGTGCCAGCAGCTGGACAGGCGCCTCCTATGGCTACACCTTC.